Shown below are 30 T cell receptor beta chains from a single sample sequenced in a study of blood T cell repertoires in COVID-19. Profiling relied on immunoSEQ multiplex PCR, and the TCRdb table lists in-frame clones only, not all of them. The sample includes 150,000 to 200,000 clones, approximately 83% of them seen just once. Material: peripheral blood. The receptors were sampled from a human donor with acute or convalescent COVID-19. The donor label of this sample is uncertain.

The V gene is TRBV16, the J gene TRBJ1-1; unclear D gene. Trimming shortened V by 6 bases and J by 1 base, and 9 bases separated the two germline ends. Germline CDR1 KGHSY, CDR2 FQNENV. This CDR3 has 13 amino acids. CDR3 protein: CASSPTENTEAFF. CDR3 nucleotides: TGTGCCAGCAGTCCCACAGAGAACACTGAAGCTTTCTTT.

V usage is TRBV2 and J usage is TRBJ2-4; 11 bases are a match to TRBD2. Germline V gene sequence: CDR1 SNHLY, CDR2 FYNNEI. The CDR3 loop spans 15 amino acids. The V gene end was trimmed by 6 bases and the J gene end by 7 bases; junction bases not matched to a gene: 8. In DNA, the CDR3 is TGTGCCAGCAGGGAGGGTAGCGGGGGGGCGAACATTCAGTACTTC. Its protein is CASREGSGGANIQYF.

The gene calls are TRBV6-6 and TRBJ2-7; 13 nucleotides align to TRBD2. The length of the CDR3 is 16 residues. Trimming cost V 8 bases and J 9 bases; bases outside gene matches: 16. Germline CDR1 MNHNY, CDR2 SVGAGI (reference sequence). This CDR3 is CASSGLAGPKGSGQYF. CDR3 nucleotide sequence: TGTGCCAGCTCGGGACTAGCGGGACCTAAGGGTTCCGGGCAGTACTTC.

The J gene is TRBJ1-2, the V gene TRBV7-8, with 8 nucleotides matching TRBD1. The germline CDR1 and CDR2 sequences are SGHVS and FQNEAQ. The trim removed 6 bases at V and 4 bases at J, leaving 7 bases unmatched. The CDR3 sequence is 14 residues long. The DNA of the CDR3 is TGTGCCAGCAGACCGACAGGGGCCTTCTATGGCTACACCTTC. The encoded protein is CASRPTGAFYGYTF.

The chain links TRBV7-9 to TRBJ1-4, with a weak D call TRBD1 (6 bases). Trimming left V 5 bases short and J 8 bases short, with 12 bases between. Per germline, CDR1 SEHNR and CDR2 FQNEAQ (reference sequence). The CDR3 runs 13 residues. Written as DNA, the CDR3 is TGTGCCAGCAGCCCCAGGGGCTTCGAAAAACTGTTTTTT. This codes for CASSPRGFEKLFF. The full variable domain, its missing parts supplied by reference TRBV7-9 and TRBJ1-4, is DTGVSQNPRHKITKRGQNVTFRCDPISEHNRLYWYRQTLGQGPEFLTYFQNEAQLEKSRLLSDRFSAERPKGSFSTLEIQRTEQGDSAMYLCASSPRGFEKLFFGSGTQLSVL.

This clone has only a few counts. This chain joins TRBV6-1 and TRBJ1-5, with 9 bases matching TRBD1. V dropped 4 bases and J dropped 3; count of bases not matched to a gene: 10. Germline V lookup: CDR1 MNHNS, CDR2 SASEGT. The CDR3 runs to 17 residues. DNA of the CDR3: TGTGCCAGCAGTGTATCCGGGACAGGGTGGACCAATCAGCCCCAGCATTTT. Its protein is CASSVSGTGWTNQPQHF.

This chain uses TRBV29-1 with TRBJ1-1; tentatively, D is TRBD1 (6 bases). Germline V gives CDR1 SQVTM, CDR2 ANQGSEA. Deletions cut 7 bases from V and 6 bases from J, with 15 bases between. CDR3 length: 12 residues. For the CDR3, the DNA is TGCAGCGGTTACAGGGTGATTTCTGAAGCTTTCTTT. Its protein is CSGYRVISEAFF.

This chain uses TRBV9 with TRBJ2-1; D possibly corresponds to TRBD2 (5 bases). The CDR3 consists of 13 residues. CDR1 SGDLS and CDR2 YYNGEE come from the germline V gene. The V end was cut by 3 bases, the J end by 2 bases, with 6 bases between. The CDR3 DNA reads as TGTGCCAGCAGCGGCGGGCCCTACAATGAGCAGTTCTTC. This encodes CASSGGPYNEQFF. The full variable domain, with the rest looked up from reference TRBV9 and TRBJ2-1, is DSGVTQTPKHLITATGQRVTLRCSPRSGDLSVYWYQQSLDQGLQFLIQYYNGEERAKGNILERFSAQQFPDLHSELNLSSLELGDSALYFCASSGGPYNEQFFGPGTRLTVL.

This rearrangement joins TRBV7-7 to TRBJ2-5; 10 bases fit TRBD2. Germline trimming cut 5 bases from V and 5 bases from J; bases unmatched to any gene: 5. CDR3 size: 14 residues. Germline CDR1 SSHAT, CDR2 FNYEAQ (reference sequence). The CDR3 protein is CASSVSSGSETQYF. The DNA for the CDR3 is TGTGCCAGCAGCGTCTCTAGCGGGAGTGAGACCCAGTACTTC.

The chain carries TRBV11-2 and TRBJ1-6; no clear D. Trimming stripped 1 base from V and 0 bases from J, with 16 bases between. The length of the CDR3 is 19 residues. CDR1 and CDR2 from the germline V gene are SGHAT and FQNNGV. CDR3 sequence: CASSLVLSGVSSYNSPLHF. The CDR3, as DNA: TGTGCCAGCAGCTTAGTCCTCAGCGGCGTAAGCTCCTATAATTCACCCCTCCACTTT.

The rearrangement links TRBV30 to TRBJ1-4; 7 nucleotides match TRBD1. CDR1 and CDR2 (germline): GTSNPN, SVGIG (reference sequence). V was pared by 1 base and J by 4 bases, with 3 bases of the junction left unmatched. The CDR3 runs to 14 residues. This CDR3 reads CAWSDRGFNEKLFF. For the CDR3, the DNA is TGTGCCTGGAGTGACAGGGGCTTTAATGAAAAACTGTTTTTT.

CDR3 sequence (DNA): TGTGCCAGCAGGGGACAGGTCCACTCCTACGAGCAGTACTTC. This gives the protein CASRGQVHSYEQYF. The rearrangement links TRBV21-1 to TRBJ2-7; the table names TRBD1, a call not compared with the DNA. TRBV21-1 is tagged as a pseudogene. CDR3 length equals 14 residues.

For this clone: Within the sample, other DNA sequences also encode this same CDR3. The gene calls are TRBV2 and TRBJ1-5; 8 bases fit TRBD1. From germline, CDR1 is SNHLY and CDR2 FYNNEI. There are 15 residues in the CDR3. The ends lost 3 bases at V and 4 bases at J; junction bases unmatched: 5. CDR3: CASSEGGQGNQPQHF. CDR3 DNA sequence: TGTGCCAGCAGTGAGGGCGGACAGGGAAATCAGCCCCAGCATTTT.

V usage is TRBV30 and J usage is TRBJ2-7; D is uncertain. V was pared by 3 bases and J by 0 bases, with 12 bases between. The CDR3 contains 14 residues. The germline V gene encodes CDR1 GTSNPN and CDR2 SVGIG (reference sequence). The CDR3 coding sequence is TGTGCCTGGAGCCAGGCCCCGAGCTCCTACGAGCAGTACTTC. Protein product: CAWSQAPSSYEQYF. Looking up the rest from reference TRBV30 and TRBJ2-7 gives the full variable domain: SQTIHQWPATLVQPVGSPLSLECTVEGTSNPNLYWYRQAAGRGLQLLFYSVGIGQISSEVPQNLSASRPQDRQFILSSKKLLLSDSGFYLCAWSQAPSSYEQYFGPGTRLTVT.

The chain carries TRBV4-1 and TRBJ2-3, with 11 bases fitting TRBD2. V trimming: 1 base; J trimming: 2 bases; junction bases outside the gene matches: 2. Germline CDR1 reads MGHRA; CDR2 reads YSYEKL. The CDR3 spans 16 residues. CDR3 in amino acids: CASSQGLAGYTDTQYF. The CDR3 bases are TGCGCCAGCAGCCAAGGACTAGCGGGGTACACAGATACGCAGTATTTT.

The chain combines TRBV2 with TRBJ1-6; 8 positions agree with TRBD1. V trimming: 7 bases; J trimming: 14 bases; junction bases outside the gene matches: 13. CDR1 and CDR2 from the germline V gene are SNHLY and FYNNEI. The CDR3 runs 14 residues. The CDR3 sequence is CASKGQATIVTLHF. The CDR3 DNA follows: TGTGCCAGCAAGGGACAGGCTACTATTGTAACCCTCCACTTT.

The CDR3 DNA reads TGTGCCAGCAGCTTTAGCGGGGGGGCGGGAAATGAGCAGTTCTTC. Translated, it gives CASSFSGGAGNEQFF. The chain carries TRBV5-4 and TRBJ2-1; 11 nucleotides align to TRBD2. V lost 2 bases to trimming and J lost 7 bases; unmatched junction nucleotides: 5. Germline V gene data show CDR1 as SGHNT and CDR2 as YYREEE (reference sequence). This CDR3 comprises 15 residues.

This chain joins TRBV11-3 and TRBJ2-1, with D possibly TRBD2 on 7 matching bases. The CDR3 sequence is 16 residues long. From germline, CDR1 is SGHNT and CDR2 YENEEA. Between the trimmed V and J ends, which lost 5 bases and 3 bases, there was a span of 17 bases. CDR3 in DNA: TGTGCCAGCAGCCGTGGGGGGGCTAGCGGCTACAATGAGCAGTTCTTC. This translates into CASSRGGASGYNEQFF.

This clone came up once. This chain links TRBV19 with TRBJ1-6; possibly TRBD1 for D (6 bases). Trimming left V 9 bases short and J 7 bases short, with 16 bases between. Germline V gives CDR1 LNHDA, CDR2 SQIVND (reference sequence). The CDR3 sequence is 14 residues long. The CDR3 coding sequence is TGTGCCAGCAACAGGGAATTAGGAAATTCACCCCTCCACTTT. Protein sequence: CASNRELGNSPLHF.

This sequence joins TRBV5-1 and TRBJ1-3, with TRBD1 matching over 10 bases. Germline CDR1 reads SGHRS; CDR2 reads YFSETQ. CDR3 length: 16 residues. V lost 1 base to trimming and J lost 3 bases; unmatched junction nucleotides: 4. The CDR3 protein is CASSLTGQGNGNTIYF. The CDR3 nucleotides are TGCGCCAGCAGCTTGACGGGACAGGGGAATGGAAACACCATATATTTT. The full variable domain, its missing parts supplied by reference TRBV5-1 and TRBJ1-3, is KAGVTQTPRYLIKTRGQQVTLSCSPISGHRSVSWYQQTPGQGLQFLFEYFSETQRNKGNFPGRFSGRQFSNSRSEMNVSTLELGDSALYLCASSLTGQGNGNTIYFGEGSWLTVV.

V gene TRBV13 combines with J gene TRBJ2-7; 10 bases fit TRBD1. The J segment lost 4 bases and the V segment lost 0 bases, leaving 0 bases of the junction unmatched. Germline values: CDR1 PRHDT, CDR2 FYEKMQ (reference sequence). CDR3 length: 14 amino acids. The CDR3, as DNA: TGTGCCAGCAGCTTAGGGGGACAGGGGTACGAGCAGTACTTC. Translation gives CASSLGGQGYEQYF.

This chain uses TRBV7-9 with TRBJ1-4; no reliable D call. V shed 5 bases and J shed 0 bases, with 7 bases lying between them. CDR1 and CDR2 from the germline V gene are SEHNR and FQNEAQ (reference sequence). The CDR3 is 14 amino acids. This chain's CDR3 is CASSGQSTNEKLFF. The CDR3 DNA sequence: TGTGCCAGCAGCGGGCAGTCAACTAATGAAAAACTGTTTTTT.

This rearrangement joins TRBV18 to TRBJ2-1; 10 bases are shared with TRBD2. V was clipped by 3 bases and J by 1 base; unmatched bases: 3. Per the germline V gene, CDR1 is KGHSH and CDR2 is LQKENI. The CDR3 totals 16 residues. The CDR3 reads CASSPQRGGSYNEQFF. The CDR3 DNA reads as TGTGCCAGCTCACCCCAGCGGGGGGGTTCCTACAATGAGCAGTTCTTC.

A few counts support this clone. This sequence joins TRBV11-3 and TRBJ1-1; D may be TRBD1 (6 bases). This CDR3 spans 14 amino acids. The germline V gene encodes CDR1 SGHNT and CDR2 YENEEA. Trimming removed 0 bases from V and 6 bases from J, with 11 bases in between. CDR3 amino acids: CASSLESGAAEAFF. CDR3 nucleotides: TGTGCCAGCAGCTTAGAGTCAGGGGCCGCTGAAGCTTTCTTT.

The rearrangement joins TRBV29-1 to TRBJ2-3, with 9 bases fitting TRBD2. CDR3 length equals 17 residues. The V gene's germline CDR1 is SQVTM and CDR2 ANQGSEA. The ends lost 1 base at V and 1 base at J; junction bases unmatched: 9. CDR3 protein: CSVEGNSGSIGTDTQYF. The CDR3 coding sequence is TGCAGCGTTGAAGGTAATAGCGGGAGCATTGGCACAGATACGCAGTATTTT.

This clone came up a few times. This rearrangement joins TRBV15 to TRBJ2-7; TRBD2 matches 12 bases. The trim removed 1 base at V and 2 bases at J, leaving 0 bases unmatched. This CDR3 has 15 residues. The V gene's germline CDR1 is LNHNV and CDR2 YYDKDF (reference sequence). The CDR3 here is CATSRGTSGTYEQYF. The CDR3 DNA reads as TGTGCCACCAGCAGAGGGACTAGCGGGACCTACGAGCAGTACTTC. The complete variable domain, with remaining parts taken from reference TRBV15 and TRBJ2-7, reads DAMVIQNPRYQVTQFGKPVTLSCSQTLNHNVMYWYQQKSSQAPKLLFHYYDKDFNNEADTPDNFQSRRPNTSFCFLDIRSPGLGDTAMYLCATSRGTSGTYEQYFGPGTRLTVT.

The table lists this clone with a few counts. The genes are TRBV19 and TRBJ2-2; 9 bases map to TRBD1. V lost 5 bases, J lost 0 bases, and 1 base stayed unmatched. Germline loops: CDR1 LNHDA, CDR2 SQIVND (reference sequence). The CDR3 length is 15 residues. In DNA form, the CDR3 reads TGTGCCAGTAGTGGGACAGGGACGAACACCGGGGAGCTGTTTTTT. Translated, it gives CASSGTGTNTGELFF.

The V call is TRBV5-1, the J call TRBJ1-3, with a tentative D call TRBD1 (6 bases). The CDR3 sequence is 17 residues long. With 0 bases removed from V and 5 bases from J, the gap between germline ends came to 18 bases. Germline-derived CDR1 and CDR2 are SGHRS and YFSETQ. Here the CDR3 DNA reads TGCGCCAGCAGCTTGGGGGACAACTCTCTGGGCAGAAACACCATATATTTT. Translating gives CASSLGDNSLGRNTIYF.

The CDR3 nucleotides are TGCGCCAGCAGCTTAGAGGTGGGCTATGGCTACACCTTC. Its translation: CASSLEVGYGYTF. The chain combines TRBV5-1 with TRBJ1-2, with unresolved D. The germline V gene encodes CDR1 SGHRS and CDR2 YFSETQ. V gave up 2 bases and J gave up 4 bases, with 9 bases separating them. This CDR3 spans 13 amino acids.

The rearrangement joins TRBV10-3 to TRBJ1-2; D unclear. The CDR3 runs to 13 residues. In germline, CDR1 is ENHRY, CDR2 SYGVKD. V shed 2 bases and J shed 4 bases, with 8 bases lying between them. CDR3 in DNA: TGTGCCATCAGTGAGGTGACTGGCTATGGCTACACCTTC. Translated: CAISEVTGYGYTF.